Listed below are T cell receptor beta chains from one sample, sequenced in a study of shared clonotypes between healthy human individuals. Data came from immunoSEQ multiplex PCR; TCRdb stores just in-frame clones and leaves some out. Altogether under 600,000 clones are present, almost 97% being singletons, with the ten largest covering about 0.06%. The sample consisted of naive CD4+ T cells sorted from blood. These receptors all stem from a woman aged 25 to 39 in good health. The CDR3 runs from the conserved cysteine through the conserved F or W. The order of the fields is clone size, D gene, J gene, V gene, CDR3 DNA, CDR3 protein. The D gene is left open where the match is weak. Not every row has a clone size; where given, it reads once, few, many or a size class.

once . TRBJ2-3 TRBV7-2 TGTGCCAGCAACCCCACCGGCGGGGGCACAGATACGCAGTATTTT CASNPTGGGTDTQYF
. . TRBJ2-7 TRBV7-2 TGTGCCAGCAGCTTAGGCCCGGGGCCTCCCTACGAGCAGTACTTC CASSLGPGPPYEQYF
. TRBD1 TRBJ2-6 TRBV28 TGTGCCAGCAGTTTTCATTGGGACAGAATCTCTGGGGCCAACGTCCTGACTTTC CASSFHWDRISGANVLTF
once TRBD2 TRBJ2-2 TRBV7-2 TGTGCCAGCAGCTTACAGCGGGAGTACACCGGGGAGCTGTTTTTT CASSLQREYTGELFF
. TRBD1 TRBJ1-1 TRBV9 TGTGCCAGCAGCGTAGACGGACAGGGTAACACTGAAGCTTTCTTT CASSVDGQGNTEAFF
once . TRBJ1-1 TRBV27 TGTGCCAGCAGTTTGGTGGGGAGAGCGCGGGTGGGGAACACTGAAGCTTTCTTT CASSLVGRARVGNTEAFF
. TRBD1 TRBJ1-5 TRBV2 TGTGCCAGCACTAGACAGGGAAGTGGACAGCCCCAGCATTTT CASTRQGSGQPQHF
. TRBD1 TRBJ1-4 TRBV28 TGTGCCAGCAGCTTTACAGGGGTTACAACTAATGAAAAACTGTTTTTT CASSFTGVTTNEKLFF
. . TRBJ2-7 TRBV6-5 TGTGCCAGCAGTCCAAACTACGAGCAGTACTTC CASSPNYEQYF
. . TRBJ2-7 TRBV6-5 TGTGCCAGCAGCCGGGGGGCGGGGGCAGTCCACGAGCAGTACTTC CASSRGAGAVHEQYF
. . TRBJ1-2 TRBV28 TGTGCCAGCAGTCTCCCCCCCGGCTACACCTTC CASSLPPGYTF
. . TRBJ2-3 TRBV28 TGTGCCAGCAGTTCAGGGCCACAGACAGATACGCAGTATTTT CASSSGPQTDTQYF
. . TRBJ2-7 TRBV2 TGTGCCTTATCTTCCGGACCGGGTTACGAGCAGTACTTC CALSSGPGYEQYF
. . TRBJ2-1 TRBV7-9 TGTGCCAGCAGAAGGACAGTAAGTGAGCAGTTCTTC CASRRTVSEQFF
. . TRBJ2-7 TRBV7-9 TGTGCCAGCAGCCCCAGGGGAGACTACGAGCAGTACTTC CASSPRGDYEQYF
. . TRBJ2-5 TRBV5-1 TGCGCCAGCAGCGATCCCCGAAGTCTGGAGACCCAGTACTTC CASSDPRSLETQYF
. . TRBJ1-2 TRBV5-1 TGCGCCAGCGGAGGGGAGGTCGGCTATGGCTACACCTTC CASGGEVGYGYTF
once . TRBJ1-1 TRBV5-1 TGCGCCAGCAGCCCTACAGGGTCGGCTGAAGCTTTCTTT CASSPTGSAEAFF
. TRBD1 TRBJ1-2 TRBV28 TGTGCCAGCAGTTCCTCCGGGACAGGGGACGGCTACACCTTC CASSSSGTGDGYTF
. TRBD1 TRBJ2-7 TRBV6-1 TGTGCCAGCAGCGCAATGCGACAGGGCCCCTACGAGCAGTACTTC CASSAMRQGPYEQYF
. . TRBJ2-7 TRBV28 TGTGCCAGCAGTTCCCAGGGAAGGGACGAGCAGTACTTC CASSSQGRDEQYF
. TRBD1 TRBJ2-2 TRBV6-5 TGTGCCAGCAGCCAGGGACAGGGGGCTGGCGGGGAGCTGTTTTTT CASSQGQGAGGELFF
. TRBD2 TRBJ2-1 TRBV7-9 TGTGCCAGCAGCTTAAGGACTAGCGGGAGGAATGAGCAGTTCTTC CASSLRTSGRNEQFF
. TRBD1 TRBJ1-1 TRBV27 TGTGCCAGCAGTCTGGACAGGGGGCTTGGCACTGAAGCTTTCTTT CASSLDRGLGTEAFF
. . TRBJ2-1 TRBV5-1 TGCGCCAGCGGTGCGGCAGGGGAGTGGGGGGATGAGCAGTTCTTC CASGAAGEWGDEQFF
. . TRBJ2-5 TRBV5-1 TGCGCCAGCAGCCCCTCAGGGATGGAAGAGACCCAGTACTTC CASSPSGMEETQYF
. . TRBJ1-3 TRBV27 TGTGCCAGCAGTCCGTGGGGGGGGCATAAGTATGGAAACACCATATATTTT CASSPWGGHKYGNTIYF
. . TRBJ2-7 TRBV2 TGTGCCAGCAGTGAGTACACAGAAAACTACGAGCAGTACTTC CASSEYTENYEQYF
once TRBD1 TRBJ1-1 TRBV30 TGTGCCTGGAGTAACCCCTACAGGGGAGGCACTGAAGCTTTCTTT CAWSNPYRGGTEAFF
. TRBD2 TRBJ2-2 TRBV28 TGTGCCAGCAGTTTAAAGAGCGGGATTAACACCGGGGAGCTGTTTTTT CASSLKSGINTGELFF
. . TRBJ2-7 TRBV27 TGTGCCAGCAGTTCTGCCCGCGAGCAGTACTTC CASSSAREQYF
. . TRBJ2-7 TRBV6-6 TGTGCCAGCAGTCCCCTTCCGAGCGAGCAGTACTTC CASSPLPSEQYF
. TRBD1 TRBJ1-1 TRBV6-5 TGTGCCAGCACTACCGGACAGGGATACACTGAAGCTTTCTTT CASTTGQGYTEAFF
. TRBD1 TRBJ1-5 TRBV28 TGTGCCAGCAGTTTGGGACAGGGGCCCAGAAATCAGCCCCAGCATTTT CASSLGQGPRNQPQHF
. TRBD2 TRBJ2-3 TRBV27 TGTGCCAGCAGTTTTGGGGGGTTGGGACTAGCTGAACTCACAGATACGCAGTATTTT CASSFGGLGLAELTDTQYF
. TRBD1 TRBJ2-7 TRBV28 TGTGCCAGCCCCTCCAGCCGCACAGGGGACTACGAGCAGTACTTC CASPSSRTGDYEQYF
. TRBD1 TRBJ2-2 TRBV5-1 TGCGCCAGCGCCCGCTTCGGGACAGGGGGTGCCGGGGAGCTGTTTTTT CASARFGTGGAGELFF
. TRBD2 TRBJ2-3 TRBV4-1 TGCGCCAGCAGCCGCTCGGGGAGGGAAAGCCCAGATACGCAGTATTTT CASSRSGRESPDTQYF
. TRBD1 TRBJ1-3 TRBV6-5 TGTGCCAGCAGGCCGGACAGGGCTGGAAACACCATATATTTT CASRPDRAGNTIYF
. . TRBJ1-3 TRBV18 TGTGCCAGCTCACCGGGGCAGGGACGATCGGGAAACACCATATATTTT CASSPGQGRSGNTIYF
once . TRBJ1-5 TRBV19 TGTGCCAGTAGGGGGACACTTAGCAATCAGCCCCAGCATTTT CASRGTLSNQPQHF
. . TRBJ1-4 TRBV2 TGTGCCAGCAGTGAAGGGTCCGGGCCCCGGGGGACTAATGAAAAACTGTTTTTT CASSEGSGPRGTNEKLFF
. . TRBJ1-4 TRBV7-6 TGTGCCAGCAGCCGGGACCCTCCCTGGGAAAAACTGTTTTTT CASSRDPPWEKLFF
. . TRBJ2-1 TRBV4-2 TGTGCCAGCAGCCATCCGAGAAGTAGCTCAAACAATGAGCAGTTCTTC CASSHPRSSSNNEQFF